This T cell receptor (beta chain) was recovered during a study of CD4 T cells in relation to SARS-CoV-2 and coronaviruses. The CDR3 totals 15 residues. After removal of 3 bases from V and 4 bases from J, the junction contained 5 bases not matched to a gene. Germline CDR1 is KGHDR and CDR2 is SFDVKD. Unexposed donor CD4+ T cells date from about 2011-2019, before the COVID-19 pandemic. The data were produced by immunoSEQ multiplex PCR, yet TCRdb's version contains in-frame clones alone and is incomplete. The table includes 55,000 to 70,000 clones, approximately 93% detected once. The chain carries TRBV24-1 and TRBJ1-1, with 9 positions matching TRBD1. The sample comprised naive CD4+ T cells from PBMCs. The subset is: naive CD4+ T cells isolated by negative enrichment. This TCR came from a human donor in good health. The CDR3 loop reads CATSDPQTGGTEAFF. The CDR3 nucleotides read TGTGCCACCAGTGATCCCCAGACAGGGGGCACTGAAGCTTTCTTT.